This TCR beta chain was identified during a study of shared clonotypes between healthy human individuals. Looking at the study overall: There were three CD4 naive, three CD4 memory, two CD8 naive and one CD8 memory plates per donor. Study-wide results and caveats: It was expected that sequencing depth would affect clonotype sharing among donors. About 5% of naive CD4 clonotypes were shared across a few donors.

The data were produced by immunoSEQ multiplex PCR, yet TCRdb's version contains in-frame clones alone and is incomplete. Of more than 2 million clones listed, approximately 96% are singletons. The CDR3 length is 13 residues. Looked up from germline, CDR1 is SGHTA and CDR2 is FQGNSA. Trimming took 4 bases from V and 7 from J, leaving 11 bases between them. This clone has just one count. Its antigen is as yet unknown. The chain is built from TRBV7-2 and TRBJ2-1, with no clear D. The receptor comes from a man aged 18 to 30 in good health. The material sequenced was naive CD4+ T cells sorted from blood. Subset here: CD45RA+ positively selected. CDR3 sequence: CASSSLARNEQFF. The CDR3 DNA sequence: TGTGCCAGCAGCTCGCTTGCGAGGAATGAGCAGTTCTTC.